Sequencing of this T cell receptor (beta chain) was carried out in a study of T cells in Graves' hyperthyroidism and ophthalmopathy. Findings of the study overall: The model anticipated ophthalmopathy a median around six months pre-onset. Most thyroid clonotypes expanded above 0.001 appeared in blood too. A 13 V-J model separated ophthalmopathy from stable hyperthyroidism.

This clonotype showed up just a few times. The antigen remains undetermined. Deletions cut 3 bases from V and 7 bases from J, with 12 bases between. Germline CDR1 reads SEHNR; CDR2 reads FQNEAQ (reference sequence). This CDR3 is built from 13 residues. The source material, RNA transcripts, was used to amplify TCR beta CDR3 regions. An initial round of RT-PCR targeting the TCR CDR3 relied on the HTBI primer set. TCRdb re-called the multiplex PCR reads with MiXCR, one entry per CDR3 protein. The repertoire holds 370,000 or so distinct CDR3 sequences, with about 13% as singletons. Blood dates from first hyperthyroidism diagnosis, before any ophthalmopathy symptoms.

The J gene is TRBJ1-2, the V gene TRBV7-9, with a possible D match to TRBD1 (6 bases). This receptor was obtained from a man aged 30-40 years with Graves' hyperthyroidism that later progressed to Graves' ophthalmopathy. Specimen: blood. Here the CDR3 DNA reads TGTGCCAGCAGCTTTTCAGGGGCATTTGGCTACACCTTC. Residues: CASSFSGAFGYTF. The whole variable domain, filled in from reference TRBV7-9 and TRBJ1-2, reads DTGVSQNPRHKITKRGQNVTFRCDPISEHNRLYWYRQTLGQGPEFLTYFQNEAQLEKSRLLSDRFSAERPKGSFSTLEIQRTEQGDSAMYLCASSFSGAFGYTFGSGTRLTVV.